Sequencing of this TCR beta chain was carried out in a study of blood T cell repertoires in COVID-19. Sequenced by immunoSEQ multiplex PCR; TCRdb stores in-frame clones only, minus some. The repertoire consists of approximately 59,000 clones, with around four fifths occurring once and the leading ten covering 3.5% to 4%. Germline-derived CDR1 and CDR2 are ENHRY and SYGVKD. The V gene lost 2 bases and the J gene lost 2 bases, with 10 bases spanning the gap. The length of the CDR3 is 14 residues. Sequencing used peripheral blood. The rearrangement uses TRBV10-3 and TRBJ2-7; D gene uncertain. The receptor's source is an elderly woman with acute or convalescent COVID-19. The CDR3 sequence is CAISEERLTYEQYF. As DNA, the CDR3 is TGTGCCATCAGTGAGGAGAGATTGACCTACGAGCAGTACTTC.